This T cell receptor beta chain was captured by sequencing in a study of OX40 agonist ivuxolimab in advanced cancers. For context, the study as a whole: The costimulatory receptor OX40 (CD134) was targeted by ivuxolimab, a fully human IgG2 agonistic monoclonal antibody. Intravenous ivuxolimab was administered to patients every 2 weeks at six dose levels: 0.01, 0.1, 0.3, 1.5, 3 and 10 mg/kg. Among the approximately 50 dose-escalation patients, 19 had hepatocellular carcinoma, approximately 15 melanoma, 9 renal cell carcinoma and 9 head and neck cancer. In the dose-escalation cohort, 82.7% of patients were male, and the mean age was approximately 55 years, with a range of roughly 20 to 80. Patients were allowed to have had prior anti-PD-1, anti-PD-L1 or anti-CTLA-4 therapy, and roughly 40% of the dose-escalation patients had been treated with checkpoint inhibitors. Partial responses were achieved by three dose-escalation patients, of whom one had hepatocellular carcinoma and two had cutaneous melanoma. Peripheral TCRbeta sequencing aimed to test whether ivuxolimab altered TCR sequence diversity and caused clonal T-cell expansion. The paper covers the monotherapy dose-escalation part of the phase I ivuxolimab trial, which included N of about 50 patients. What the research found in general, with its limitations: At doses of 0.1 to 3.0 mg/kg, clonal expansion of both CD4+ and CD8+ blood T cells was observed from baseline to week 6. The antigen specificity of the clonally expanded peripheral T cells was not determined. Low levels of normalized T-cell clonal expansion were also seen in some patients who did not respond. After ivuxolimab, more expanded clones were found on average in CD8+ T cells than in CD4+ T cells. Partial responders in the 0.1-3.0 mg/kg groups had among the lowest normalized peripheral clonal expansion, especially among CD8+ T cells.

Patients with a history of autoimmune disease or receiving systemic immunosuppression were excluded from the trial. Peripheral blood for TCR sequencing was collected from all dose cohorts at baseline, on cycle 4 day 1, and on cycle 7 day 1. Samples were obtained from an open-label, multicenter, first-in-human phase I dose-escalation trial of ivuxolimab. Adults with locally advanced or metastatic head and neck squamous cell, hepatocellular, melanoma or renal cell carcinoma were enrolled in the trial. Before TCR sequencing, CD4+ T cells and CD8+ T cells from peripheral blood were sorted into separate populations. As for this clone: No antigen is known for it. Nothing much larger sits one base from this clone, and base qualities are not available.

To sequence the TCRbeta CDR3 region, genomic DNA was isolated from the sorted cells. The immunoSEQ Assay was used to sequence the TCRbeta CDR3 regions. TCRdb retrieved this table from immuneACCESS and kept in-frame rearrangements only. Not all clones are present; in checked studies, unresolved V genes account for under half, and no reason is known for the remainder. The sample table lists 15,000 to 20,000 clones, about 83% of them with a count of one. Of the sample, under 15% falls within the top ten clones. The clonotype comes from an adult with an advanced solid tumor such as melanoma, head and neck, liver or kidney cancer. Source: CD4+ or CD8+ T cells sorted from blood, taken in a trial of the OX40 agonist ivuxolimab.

The CDR3 reads CASSTGGTGGNEQYF. The sequenced DNA is TGTGCCAGTAGTACAGGGGGAACAGGGGGCAACGAGCAGTACTTC. The chain was built from TRBV19 and TRBJ2-5; the junction holds 9 bases that match TRBD1. Near its end, the DNA agrees better with TRBJ2-7, so the J call may be wrong. The CDR3 runs 15 amino acids, cysteine and phenylalanine included. Kept here is only the CDR3 DNA, which spans 45 bases and is read in frame from base 1. The germline V gene (reference sequence) sets CDR1 to LNHDA and CDR2 to SQIVND.